Listed here are 9 T cell receptor beta chains from one sample, sequenced in a study of neurological immune-mediated disorders. Using its own MiXCR run on the 5' RACE reads, TCRdb lists one record per CDR3 protein. The table has tens of thousands of distinct CDR3 sequences, 3.7% seen once; the top ten hold roughly 2%. Sequences were obtained from PBMCs. These receptor sequences come from a woman aged 45-65 years with multiple sclerosis.

This clonotype was picked up many times. The V gene is TRBV20-1, the J gene TRBJ1-2, with D unresolved. Trimming pared 0 bases from V and 2 bases from J, leaving 13 bases between. This CDR3 region has 15 residues. Germline loops: CDR1 DFQATT, CDR2 SNEGSKA (reference sequence). The CDR3 sequence: CSARDRHGGNYGYTF. The DNA of the CDR3 is TGCAGTGCTAGAGATCGTCATGGCGGGAACTATGGCTACACCTTC.

This clonotype was detected ten times or more. The chain has TRBV7-9 and TRBJ1-5; D might be TRBD1 (5 bases). V lost 3 bases and J 9 bases, leaving 12 bases between the germline ends. Per germline, CDR1 SEHNR and CDR2 FQNEAQ (reference sequence). This CDR3 is 13 amino acids long. The CDR3 reads CASSFARDSPQHF. For the CDR3, the DNA is TGTGCCAGCAGCTTTGCTAGGGACTCGCCCCAGCATTTT.

This clonotype came up many times. The chain links TRBV4-2 to TRBJ2-1; D gene uncertain. Germline V lookup: CDR1 LGHNA, CDR2 YNFKEQ. The ends were cut back, 1 base at V and 0 bases at J, with 7 bases in the middle. The CDR3 is 15 amino acids. The CDR3 DNA reads as TGTGCCAGCAGCCAAGTGGGATACTCCTACAATGAGCAGTTCTTC. Translated: CASSQVGYSYNEQFF.

The chain joins TRBV6-1 to TRBJ2-1, with D uncertain. The germline gives CDR1 MNHNS, CDR2 SASEGT. Trimming took off 1 base at V and 4 bases at J, with 5 bases between the two ends. This CDR3 contains 13 residues. The CDR3 sequence: CASSEGPYNEQFF. Here the CDR3 DNA reads TGTGCCAGCAGTGAAGGCCCATACAATGAGCAGTTCTTC.

About this clonotype: Just one base apart from a much larger clone, this may be a read error. The rearrangement uses TRBV3-1 and TRBJ2-2; D remains unclear. This CDR3 has 13 amino acids. Germline V gene lookup returns CDR1 LGHDT and CDR2 YNNKEL (reference sequence). This CDR3 is CVSSQLNTGELFF. The CDR3 DNA is TGTGTCAGCAGCCAGTTGAACACCGGGGAGCTGTTTTTT.

This clonotype came up many times. This chain links TRBV20-1 with TRBJ2-4; possibly TRBD2 for D (6 bases). Germline V gene sequence: CDR1 DFQATT, CDR2 SNEGSKA (reference sequence). V lost 5 bases to trimming and J lost 5 bases, with 13 bases between them. The CDR3 runs 13 residues. The CDR3, as DNA: TGCAGTGCTCCATTTGGGACTCAAAACATTCAGTACTTC. It yields the protein CSAPFGTQNIQYF.

This clonotype has a count of ten or more. This sequence joins TRBV24-1 and TRBJ1-5; no clear D gene. Germline-derived CDR1 and CDR2 are KGHDR and SFDVKD. Trimming pared 6 bases from V and 2 bases from J, leaving 7 bases between. The CDR3 has 13 residues. The CDR3 nucleotides are TGTGCCACCAGTTCAAGTGGCAATCAGCCCCAGCATTTT. It codes for CATSSSGNQPQHF.

The rearrangement uses TRBV20-1 and TRBJ2-5, with 12 nucleotides matching TRBD1. V lost 6 bases to trimming and J lost 3 bases; unmatched junction nucleotides: 5. The CDR3 is 14 residues long. CDR1 and CDR2 (germline): DFQATT, SNEGSKA (reference sequence). CDR3 DNA: TGCAGTGCGCCCGGGACAGGGGGCAAAGAGACCCAGTACTTC. Translating it yields CSAPGTGGKETQYF.

The chain uses TRBV19 and TRBJ1-4; D gene uncertain. The CDR3 runs to 13 residues. V was shortened by 3 bases and J by 2 bases, with 4 bases between the two germline ends. CDR1 is LNHDA and CDR2 is SQIVND in the germline V gene (reference sequence). The CDR3 nucleotides read TGTGCCAGTAGTATCGGGACTAATGAAAAACTGTTTTTT. The encoded protein is CASSIGTNEKLFF.